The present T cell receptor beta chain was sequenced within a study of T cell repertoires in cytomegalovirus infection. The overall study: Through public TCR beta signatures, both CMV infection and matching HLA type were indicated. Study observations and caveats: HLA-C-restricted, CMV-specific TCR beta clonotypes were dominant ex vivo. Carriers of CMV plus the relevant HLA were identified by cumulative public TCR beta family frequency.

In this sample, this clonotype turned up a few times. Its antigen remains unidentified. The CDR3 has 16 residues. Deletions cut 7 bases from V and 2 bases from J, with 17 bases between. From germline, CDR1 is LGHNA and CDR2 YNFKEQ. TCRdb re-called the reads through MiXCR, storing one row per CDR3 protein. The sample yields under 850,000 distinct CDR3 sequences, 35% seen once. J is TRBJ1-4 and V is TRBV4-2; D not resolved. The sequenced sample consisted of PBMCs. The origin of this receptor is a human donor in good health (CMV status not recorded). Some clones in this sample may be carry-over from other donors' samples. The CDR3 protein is CASNTPWATTNEKLFF. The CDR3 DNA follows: TGTGCCAGCAATACTCCCTGGGCAACCACTAATGAAAAACTGTTTTTT.